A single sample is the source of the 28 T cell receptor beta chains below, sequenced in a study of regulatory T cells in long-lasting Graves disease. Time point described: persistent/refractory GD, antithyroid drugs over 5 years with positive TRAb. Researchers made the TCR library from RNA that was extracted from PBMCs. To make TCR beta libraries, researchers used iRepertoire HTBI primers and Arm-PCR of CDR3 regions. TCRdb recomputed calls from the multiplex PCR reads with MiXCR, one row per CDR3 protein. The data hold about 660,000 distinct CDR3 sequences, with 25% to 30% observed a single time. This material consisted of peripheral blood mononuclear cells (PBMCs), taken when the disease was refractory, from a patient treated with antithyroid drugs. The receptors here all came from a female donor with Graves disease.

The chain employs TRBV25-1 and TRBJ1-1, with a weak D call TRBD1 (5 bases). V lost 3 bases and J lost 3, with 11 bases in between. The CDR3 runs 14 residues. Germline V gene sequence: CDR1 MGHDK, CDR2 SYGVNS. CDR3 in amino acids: CASSDNRDYTEAFF. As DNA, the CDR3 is TGTGCCAGCAGTGACAACCGGGACTACACTGAAGCTTTCTTT.

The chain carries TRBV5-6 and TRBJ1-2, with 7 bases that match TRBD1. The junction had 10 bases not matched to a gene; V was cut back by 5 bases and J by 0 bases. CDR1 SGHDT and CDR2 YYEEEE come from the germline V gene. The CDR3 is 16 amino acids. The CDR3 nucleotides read TGTGCCAGCAGTCTCCCCGGACAGGTATCTAACTATGGCTACACCTTC. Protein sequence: CASSLPGQVSNYGYTF.

CDR3 amino acids: CASSASLTGELFF. CDR3 nucleotides: TGTGCCAGCAGCGCGAGCCTCACCGGGGAGCTGTTTTTT. V gene TRBV7-9 combines with J gene TRBJ2-2, with D uncertain. CDR3 length: 13 residues. CDR1 is SEHNR, CDR2 FQNEAQ, per germline (reference sequence). Deletions cut 5 bases from V and 4 bases from J, with 8 bases between.

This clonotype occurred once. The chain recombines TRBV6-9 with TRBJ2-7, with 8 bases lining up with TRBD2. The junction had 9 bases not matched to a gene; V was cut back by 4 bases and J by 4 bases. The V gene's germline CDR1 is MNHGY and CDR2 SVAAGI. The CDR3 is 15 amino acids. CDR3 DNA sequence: TGTGCCAGCAGTTCAAGACTAGCGAGAGTATACGAGCAGTACTTC. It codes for CASSSRLARVYEQYF.

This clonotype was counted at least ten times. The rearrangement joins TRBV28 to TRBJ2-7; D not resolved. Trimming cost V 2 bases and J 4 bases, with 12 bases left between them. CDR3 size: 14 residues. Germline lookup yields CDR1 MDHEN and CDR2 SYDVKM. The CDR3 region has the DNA TGTGCCAGCAGTTTACTATCCGAGTCTTACGAGCAGTACTTC. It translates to CASSLLSESYEQYF.

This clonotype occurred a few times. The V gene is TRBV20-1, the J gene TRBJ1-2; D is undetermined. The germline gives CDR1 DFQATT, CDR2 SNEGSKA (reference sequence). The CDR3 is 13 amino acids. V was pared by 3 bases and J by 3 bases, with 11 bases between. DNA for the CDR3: TGCAGTGCTAGCTTAGAGTCAGACTATGGCTACACCTTC. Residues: CSASLESDYGYTF.

The CDR3 DNA is TGTGCCAGTAGTATACAGGGGGGTAGTATCACCGGGGAGCTGTTTTTT. The encoded protein is CASSIQGGSITGELFF. The chain carries TRBV19 and TRBJ2-2; maybe TRBD1 (7 bases). The CDR3 spans 16 residues. Germline CDR1 reads LNHDA; CDR2 reads SQIVND (reference sequence). Between the trimmed V and J ends, which lost 2 bases and 4 bases, there was a span of 14 bases.

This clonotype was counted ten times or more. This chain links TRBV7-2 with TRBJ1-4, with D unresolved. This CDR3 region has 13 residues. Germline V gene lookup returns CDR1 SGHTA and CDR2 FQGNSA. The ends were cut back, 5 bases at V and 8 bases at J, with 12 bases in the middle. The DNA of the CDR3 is TGTGCCAGCAGCCCTAGCATTATCGAAAAACTGTTTTTT. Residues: CASSPSIIEKLFF.

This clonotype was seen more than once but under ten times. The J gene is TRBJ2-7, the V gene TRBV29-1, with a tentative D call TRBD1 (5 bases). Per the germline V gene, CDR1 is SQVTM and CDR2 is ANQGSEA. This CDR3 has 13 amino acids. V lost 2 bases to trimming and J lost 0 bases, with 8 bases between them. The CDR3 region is CSVEQGSSYEQYF. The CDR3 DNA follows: TGCAGCGTTGAACAGGGAAGCTCCTACGAGCAGTACTTC.

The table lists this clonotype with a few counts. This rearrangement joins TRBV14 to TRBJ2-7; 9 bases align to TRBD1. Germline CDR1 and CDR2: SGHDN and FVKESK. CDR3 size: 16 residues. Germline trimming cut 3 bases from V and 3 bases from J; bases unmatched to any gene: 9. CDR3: CASSHAGTGLFYEQYF. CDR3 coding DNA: TGTGCCAGCAGCCACGCCGGGACAGGGCTTTTCTACGAGCAGTACTTC.

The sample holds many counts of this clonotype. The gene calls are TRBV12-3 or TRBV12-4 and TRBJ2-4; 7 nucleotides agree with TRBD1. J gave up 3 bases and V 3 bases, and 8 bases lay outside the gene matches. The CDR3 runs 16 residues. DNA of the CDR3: TGTGCCAGCAGTTTCCTACAGGGGTTCGTCAAAAACATTCAGTACTTC. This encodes CASSFLQGFVKNIQYF.

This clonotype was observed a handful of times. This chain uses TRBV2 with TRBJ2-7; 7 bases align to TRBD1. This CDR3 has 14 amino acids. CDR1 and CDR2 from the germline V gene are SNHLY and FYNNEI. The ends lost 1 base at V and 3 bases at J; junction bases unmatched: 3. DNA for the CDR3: TGTGCCAGCAGTGAAGGACAGGGTAACTACGAGCAGTACTTC. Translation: CASSEGQGNYEQYF.

The CDR3 nucleotides read TGTGCCAGCAGTTGGGACTTGAGCTCTGGAAACACCATATATTTT. It codes for CASSWDLSSGNTIYF. This sequence joins TRBV12-3 or TRBV12-4 and TRBJ1-3; perhaps TRBD1 as D (5 bases). Trimming shortened V by 4 bases and J by 0 bases, and 10 bases separated the two germline ends. This CDR3 region has 15 residues.

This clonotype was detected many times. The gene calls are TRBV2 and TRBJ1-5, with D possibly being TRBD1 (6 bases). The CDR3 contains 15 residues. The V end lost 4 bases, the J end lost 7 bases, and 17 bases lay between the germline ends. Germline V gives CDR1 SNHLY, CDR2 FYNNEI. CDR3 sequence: CASSVRAGQGQPQHF. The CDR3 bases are TGTGCCAGCAGTGTCCGGGCCGGCCAGGGGCAGCCCCAGCATTTT.

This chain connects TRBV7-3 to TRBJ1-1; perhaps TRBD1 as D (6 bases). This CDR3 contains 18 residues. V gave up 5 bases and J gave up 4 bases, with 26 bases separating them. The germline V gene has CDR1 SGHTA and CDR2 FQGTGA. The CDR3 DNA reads TGTGCCAGCAGCCCACGGGTCGGGACAAGGGGCGTTAGCACTGAAGCTTTCTTT. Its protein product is CASSPRVGTRGVSTEAFF.

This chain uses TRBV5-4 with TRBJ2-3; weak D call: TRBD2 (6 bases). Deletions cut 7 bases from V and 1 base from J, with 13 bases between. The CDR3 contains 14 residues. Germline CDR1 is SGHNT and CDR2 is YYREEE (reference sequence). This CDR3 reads CASLRDSRTDTQYF. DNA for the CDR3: TGTGCCAGCCTGCGGGACTCCCGCACAGATACGCAGTATTTT.

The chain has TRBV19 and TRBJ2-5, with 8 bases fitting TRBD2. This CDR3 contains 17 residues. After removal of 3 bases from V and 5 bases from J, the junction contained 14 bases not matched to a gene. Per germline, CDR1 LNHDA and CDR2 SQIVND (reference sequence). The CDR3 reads CASSIEALGAGAETQYF. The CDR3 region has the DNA TGTGCCAGTAGTATTGAGGCACTCGGAGCGGGAGCGGAGACCCAGTACTTC. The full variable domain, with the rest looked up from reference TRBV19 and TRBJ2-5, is DGGITQSPKYLFRKEGQNVTLSCEQNLNHDAMYWYRQDPGQGLRLIYYSQIVNDFQKGDIAEGYSVSREKKESFPLTVTSAQKNPTAFYLCASSIEALGAGAETQYFGPGTRLLVL.

CDR3 coding DNA: TGTGCCAGCAGTTTACATGGCGGGAGGGGGAGTGAGCAGTTCTTC. Encoded protein: CASSLHGGRGSEQFF. J is TRBJ2-1 and V is TRBV28; 9 bases agree with TRBD2. V gave up 2 bases and J gave up 9 bases; unmatched junction bases: 8. The CDR3 extends over 15 amino acids. CDR1 is MDHEN, CDR2 SYDVKM, per germline.

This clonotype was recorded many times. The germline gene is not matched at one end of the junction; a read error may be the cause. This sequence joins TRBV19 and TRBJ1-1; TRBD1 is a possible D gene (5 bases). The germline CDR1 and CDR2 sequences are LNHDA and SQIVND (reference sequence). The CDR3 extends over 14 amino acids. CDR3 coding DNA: TGCGCCAGCAGCATTCAGGGCATGAACACTGAAGCTTTCTTT. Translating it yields CASSIQGMNTEAFF.

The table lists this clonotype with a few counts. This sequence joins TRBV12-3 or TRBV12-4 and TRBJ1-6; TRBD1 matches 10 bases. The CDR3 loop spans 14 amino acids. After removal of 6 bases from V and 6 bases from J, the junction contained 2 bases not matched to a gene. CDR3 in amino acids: CASRGQGLNSPLHF. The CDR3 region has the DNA TGTGCCAGCAGGGGACAGGGGCTTAATTCACCCCTCCACTTT.

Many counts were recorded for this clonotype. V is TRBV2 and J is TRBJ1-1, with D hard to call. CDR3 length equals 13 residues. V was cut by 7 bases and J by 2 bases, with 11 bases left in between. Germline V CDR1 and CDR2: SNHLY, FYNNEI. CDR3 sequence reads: CASKRSVNTEAFF. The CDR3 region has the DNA TGTGCCAGCAAGAGGTCAGTAAACACTGAAGCTTTCTTT. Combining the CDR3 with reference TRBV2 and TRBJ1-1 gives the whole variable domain EPEVTQTPSHQVTQMGQEVILRCVPISNHLYFYWYRQILGQKVEFLVSFYNNEISEKSEIFDDQFSVERPDGSNFTLKIRSTKLEDSAMYFCASKRSVNTEAFFGQGTRLTVV.

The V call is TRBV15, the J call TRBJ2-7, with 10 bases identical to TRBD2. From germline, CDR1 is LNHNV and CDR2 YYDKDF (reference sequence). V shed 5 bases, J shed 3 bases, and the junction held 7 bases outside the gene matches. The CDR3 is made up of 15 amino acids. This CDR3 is CATSVLAGIDYEQYF. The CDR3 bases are TGTGCCACCAGCGTACTAGCGGGAATAGACTACGAGCAGTACTTC.

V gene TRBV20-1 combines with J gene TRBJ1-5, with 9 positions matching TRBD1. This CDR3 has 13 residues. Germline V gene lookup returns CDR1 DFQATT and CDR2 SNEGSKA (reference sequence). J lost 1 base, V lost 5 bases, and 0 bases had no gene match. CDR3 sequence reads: CSADRGSNQPQHF. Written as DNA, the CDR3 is TGCAGTGCTGACAGGGGGAGCAATCAGCCCCAGCATTTT.

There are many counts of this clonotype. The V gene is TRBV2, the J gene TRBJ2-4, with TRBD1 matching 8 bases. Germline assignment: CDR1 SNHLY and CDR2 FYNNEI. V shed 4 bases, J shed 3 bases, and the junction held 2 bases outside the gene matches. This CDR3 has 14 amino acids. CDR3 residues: CASSVDRVKNIQYF. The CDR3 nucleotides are TGTGCCAGCAGTGTGGACAGGGTCAAAAACATTCAGTACTTC.

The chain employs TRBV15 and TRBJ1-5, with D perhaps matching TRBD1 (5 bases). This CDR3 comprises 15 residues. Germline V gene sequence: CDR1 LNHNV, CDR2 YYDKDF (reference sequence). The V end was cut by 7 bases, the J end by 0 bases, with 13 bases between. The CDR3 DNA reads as TGTGCCACCATTAAGACAGAGGGTAGCAATCAGCCCCAGCATTTT. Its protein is CATIKTEGSNQPQHF.

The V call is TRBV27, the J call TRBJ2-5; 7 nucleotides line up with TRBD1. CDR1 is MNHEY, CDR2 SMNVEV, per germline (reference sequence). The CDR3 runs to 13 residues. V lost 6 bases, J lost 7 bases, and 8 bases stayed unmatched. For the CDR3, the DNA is TGTGCCAGCAGCCTTGACAGGGAAGGGACCCAGTACTTC. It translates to CASSLDREGTQYF.

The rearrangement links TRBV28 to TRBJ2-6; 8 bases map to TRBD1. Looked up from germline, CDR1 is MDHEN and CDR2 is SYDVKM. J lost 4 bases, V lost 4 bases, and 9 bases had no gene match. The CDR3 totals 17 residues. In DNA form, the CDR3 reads TGTGCCAGCAGTTCATCTCCGACAGGGGTCGGGGCCAACGTCCTGACTTTC. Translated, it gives CASSSSPTGVGANVLTF.

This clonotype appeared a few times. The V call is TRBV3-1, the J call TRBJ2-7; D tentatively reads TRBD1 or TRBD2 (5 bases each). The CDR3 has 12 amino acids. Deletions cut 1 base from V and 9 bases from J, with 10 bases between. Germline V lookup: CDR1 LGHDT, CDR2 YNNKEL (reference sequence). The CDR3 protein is CASSQGTRGQYF. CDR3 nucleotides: TGTGCCAGCAGCCAAGGTACTAGGGGGCAGTACTTC.